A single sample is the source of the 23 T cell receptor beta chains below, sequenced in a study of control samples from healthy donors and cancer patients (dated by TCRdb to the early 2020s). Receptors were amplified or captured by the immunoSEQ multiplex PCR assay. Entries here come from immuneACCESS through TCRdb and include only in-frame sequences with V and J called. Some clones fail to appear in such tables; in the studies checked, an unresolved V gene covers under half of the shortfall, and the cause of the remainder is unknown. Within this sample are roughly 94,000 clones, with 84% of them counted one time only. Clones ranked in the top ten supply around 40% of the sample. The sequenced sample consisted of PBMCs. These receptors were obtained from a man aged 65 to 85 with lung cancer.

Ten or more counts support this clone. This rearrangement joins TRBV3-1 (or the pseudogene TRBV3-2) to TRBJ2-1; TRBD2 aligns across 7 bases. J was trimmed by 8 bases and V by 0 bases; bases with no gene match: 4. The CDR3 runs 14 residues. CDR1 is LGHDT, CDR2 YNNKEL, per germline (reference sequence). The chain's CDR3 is CASSQDASGYEQFF. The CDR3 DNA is TGTGCCAGCAGCCAAGATGCTAGCGGCTATGAGCAGTTCTTC.

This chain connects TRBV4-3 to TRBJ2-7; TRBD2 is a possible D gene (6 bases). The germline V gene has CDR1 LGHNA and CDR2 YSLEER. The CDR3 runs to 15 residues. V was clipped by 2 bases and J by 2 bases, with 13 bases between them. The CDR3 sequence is CASSQLGTGAYEQYF. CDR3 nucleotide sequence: TGCGCCAGCAGCCAATTGGGGACGGGGGCCTACGAGCAGTACTTC.

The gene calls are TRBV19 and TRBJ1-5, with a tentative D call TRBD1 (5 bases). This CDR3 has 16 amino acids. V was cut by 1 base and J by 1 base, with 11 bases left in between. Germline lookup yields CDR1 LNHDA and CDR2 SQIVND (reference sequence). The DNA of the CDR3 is TGTGCCAGTAGTATAGGTCCCGGGGGGAGCAATCAGCCCCAGCATTTT. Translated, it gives CASSIGPGGSNQPQHF.

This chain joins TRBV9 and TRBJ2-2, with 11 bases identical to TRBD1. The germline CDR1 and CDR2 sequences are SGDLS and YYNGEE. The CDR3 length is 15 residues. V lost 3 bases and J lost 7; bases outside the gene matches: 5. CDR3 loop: CASSAGQGAYGELFF. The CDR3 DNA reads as TGTGCCAGCAGCGCAGGACAGGGGGCGTACGGGGAGCTGTTTTTT.

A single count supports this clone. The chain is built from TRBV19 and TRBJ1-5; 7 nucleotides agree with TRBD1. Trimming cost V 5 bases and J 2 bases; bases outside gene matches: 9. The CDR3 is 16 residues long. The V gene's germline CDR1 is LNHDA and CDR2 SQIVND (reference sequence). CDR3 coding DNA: TGTGCCAGTAGTCCGAAGGGACAGAACGGCAATCAGCCCCAGCATTTT. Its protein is CASSPKGQNGNQPQHF.

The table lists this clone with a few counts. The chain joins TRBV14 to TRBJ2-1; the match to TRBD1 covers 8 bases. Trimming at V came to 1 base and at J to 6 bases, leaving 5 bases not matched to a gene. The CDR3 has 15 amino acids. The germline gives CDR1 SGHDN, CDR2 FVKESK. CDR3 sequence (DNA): TGTGCCAGCAGCCAAGTAGGGACAGGCCGCAATGAGCAGTTCTTC. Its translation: CASSQVGTGRNEQFF.

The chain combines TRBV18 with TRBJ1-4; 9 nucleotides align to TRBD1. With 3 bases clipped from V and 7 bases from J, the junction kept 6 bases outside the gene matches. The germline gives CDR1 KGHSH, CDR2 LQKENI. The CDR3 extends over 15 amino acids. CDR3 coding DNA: TGTGCCAGCTCACCTTTGGGACAGGGAAGTGAAAAACTGTTTTTT. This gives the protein CASSPLGQGSEKLFF.

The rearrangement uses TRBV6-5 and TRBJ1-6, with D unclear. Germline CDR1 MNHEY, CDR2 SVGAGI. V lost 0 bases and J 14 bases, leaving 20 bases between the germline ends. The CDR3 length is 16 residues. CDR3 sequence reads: CASSYSEPPSILTLHF. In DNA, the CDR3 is TGTGCCAGCAGTTACTCCGAACCCCCCTCAATTTTGACCCTCCACTTT.

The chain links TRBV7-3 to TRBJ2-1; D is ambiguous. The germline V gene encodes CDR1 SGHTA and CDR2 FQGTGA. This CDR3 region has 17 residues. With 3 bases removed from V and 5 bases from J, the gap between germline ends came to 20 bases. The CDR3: CASSFTVGPKLDNEQFF. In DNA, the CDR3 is TGTGCCAGCAGCTTTACGGTAGGCCCCAAGCTGGACAATGAGCAGTTCTTC.

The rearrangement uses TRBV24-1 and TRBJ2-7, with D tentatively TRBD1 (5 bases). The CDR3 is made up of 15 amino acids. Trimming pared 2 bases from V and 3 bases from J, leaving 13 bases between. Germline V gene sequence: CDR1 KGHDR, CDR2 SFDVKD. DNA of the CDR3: TGTGCCACCAGTGATTCCCGTCAGGGTGTCTACGAGCAGTACTTC. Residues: CATSDSRQGVYEQYF.

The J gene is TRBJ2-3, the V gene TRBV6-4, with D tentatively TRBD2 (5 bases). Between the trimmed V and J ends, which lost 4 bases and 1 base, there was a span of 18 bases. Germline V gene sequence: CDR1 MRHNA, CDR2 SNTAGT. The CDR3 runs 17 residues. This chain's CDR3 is CASSALGAEGGTDTQYF. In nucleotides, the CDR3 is TGTGCCAGCAGTGCCCTAGGAGCCGAGGGTGGCACAGATACGCAGTATTTT.

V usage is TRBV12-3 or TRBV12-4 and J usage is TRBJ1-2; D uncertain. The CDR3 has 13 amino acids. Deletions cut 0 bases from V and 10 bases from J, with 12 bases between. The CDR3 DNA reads TGTGCCAGCAGTTTAGCAAGGTCAGCCAACTACACCTTC. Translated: CASSLARSANYTF.

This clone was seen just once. CDR3 sequence: CASSPDTEAFF. CDR3 nucleotides: TGTGCCAGCTCACCCGACACTGAAGCTTTCTTT. This chain links TRBV18 with TRBJ1-1; the D is unclear. The CDR3 covers 11 residues. CDR1 and CDR2 (germline): KGHSH, LQKENI. V shed 3 bases and J shed 3 bases, with 2 bases lying between them.

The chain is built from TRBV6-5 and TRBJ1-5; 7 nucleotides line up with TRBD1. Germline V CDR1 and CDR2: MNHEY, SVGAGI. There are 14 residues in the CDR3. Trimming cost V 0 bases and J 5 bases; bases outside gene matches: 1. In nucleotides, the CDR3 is TGTGCCAGCAGTTACTCCAGGGGGGATCAGCCCCAGCATTTT. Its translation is CASSYSRGDQPQHF.

CDR3 amino acids: CASSPSDRGRTEAFF. The DNA for the CDR3 is TGTGCCAGCTCACCATCGGACAGGGGGCGAACTGAAGCTTTCTTT. This rearrangement joins TRBV18 to TRBJ1-1; 11 bases are a match to TRBD1. The CDR3 has 15 amino acids. The germline gives CDR1 KGHSH, CDR2 LQKENI. Germline trimming cut 2 bases from V and 5 bases from J; bases unmatched to any gene: 4.

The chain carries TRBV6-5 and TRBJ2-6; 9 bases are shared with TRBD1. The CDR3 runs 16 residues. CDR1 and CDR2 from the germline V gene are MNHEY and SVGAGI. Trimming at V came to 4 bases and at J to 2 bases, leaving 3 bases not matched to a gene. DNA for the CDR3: TGTGCCAGCAGTTCGACAGGGGGAGCTGGGGCCAACGTCCTGACTTTC. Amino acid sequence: CASSSTGGAGANVLTF.

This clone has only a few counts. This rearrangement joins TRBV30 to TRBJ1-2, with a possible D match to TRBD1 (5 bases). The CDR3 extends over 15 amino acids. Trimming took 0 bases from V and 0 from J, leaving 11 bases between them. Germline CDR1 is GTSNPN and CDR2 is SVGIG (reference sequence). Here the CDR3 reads CAWSVGQGPNYGYTF. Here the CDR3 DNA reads TGTGCCTGGAGTGTAGGGCAGGGACCTAACTATGGCTACACCTTC.

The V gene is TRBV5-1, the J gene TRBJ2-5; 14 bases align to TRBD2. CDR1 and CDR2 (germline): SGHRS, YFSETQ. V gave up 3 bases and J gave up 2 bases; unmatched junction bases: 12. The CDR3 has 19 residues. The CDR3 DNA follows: TGCGCCAGCAGCTCCGGACTAGCGGGGGGCAACGTGGTACAAGAGACCCAGTACTTC. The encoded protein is CASSSGLAGGNVVQETQYF.

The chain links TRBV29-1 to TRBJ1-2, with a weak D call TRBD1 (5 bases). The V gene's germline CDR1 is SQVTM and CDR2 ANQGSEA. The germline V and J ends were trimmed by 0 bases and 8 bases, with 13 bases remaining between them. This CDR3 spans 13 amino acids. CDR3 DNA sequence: TGCAGCGTTGAAGATCGGGGGGTCTTAGGCTACACCTTC. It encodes CSVEDRGVLGYTF.

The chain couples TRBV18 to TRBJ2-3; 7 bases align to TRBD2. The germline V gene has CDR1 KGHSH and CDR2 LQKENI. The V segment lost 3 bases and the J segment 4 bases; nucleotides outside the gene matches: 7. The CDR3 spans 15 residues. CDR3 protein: CASSPARRGADTQYF. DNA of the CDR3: TGTGCCAGCTCACCGGCGCGACGGGGGGCAGATACGCAGTATTTT.

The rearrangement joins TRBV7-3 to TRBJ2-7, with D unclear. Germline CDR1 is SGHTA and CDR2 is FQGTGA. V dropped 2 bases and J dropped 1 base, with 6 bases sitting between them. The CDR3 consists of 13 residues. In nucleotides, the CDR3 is TGTGCCAGCAGCTTAGTGGAGTCCTACGAGCAGTACTTC. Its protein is CASSLVESYEQYF.

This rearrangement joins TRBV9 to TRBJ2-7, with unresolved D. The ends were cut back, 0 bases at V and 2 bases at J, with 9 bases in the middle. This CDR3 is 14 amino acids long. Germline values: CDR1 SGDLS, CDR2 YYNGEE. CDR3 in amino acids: CASSVASKPYEQYF. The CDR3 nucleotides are TGTGCCAGCAGCGTAGCAAGCAAACCCTACGAGCAGTACTTC.

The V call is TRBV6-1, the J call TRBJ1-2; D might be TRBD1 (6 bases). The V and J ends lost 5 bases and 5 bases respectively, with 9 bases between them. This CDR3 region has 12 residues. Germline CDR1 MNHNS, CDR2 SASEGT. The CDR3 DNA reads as TGTGCCAGCAGTCAAACAGGGTATGGCTACACCTTC. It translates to CASSQTGYGYTF.